In this sample, the clone carrying this T cell receptor (beta chain) turned up many times. Unique molecular identifiers were added to individual cDNA molecules. TCRdb reanalysed the 5' RACE reads using MiXCR and keeps one entry per CDR3 protein. The repertoire consists of roughly 40,000 distinct CDR3 sequences, with almost 7.5% occurring once and the leading ten covering around 7.9%. Germline CDR1 reads MNHNY; CDR2 reads SVGAGI (reference sequence). The V and J ends lost 2 bases and 7 bases respectively, with 17 bases between them. The CDR3 extends over 15 amino acids. This sample is part of a study of early T cells in non-severe SARS-CoV-2 infection.

This sequence joins TRBV6-6 and TRBJ2-5; D is possibly TRBD1 or TRBD2 (5 bases each). The source material was whole blood. The receptor comes from an adult who was a healthcare worker with PCR-confirmed SARS-CoV-2 infection or an uninfected control (not recorded which). CDR3 residues: CASSYDSPGVGTQYF. CDR3 DNA: TGTGCCAGCAGTTACGACAGTCCCGGGGTAGGGACCCAGTACTTC.